This T cell receptor (beta chain) was identified during a study of response to subunit inactivated influenza vaccine. Via MiXCR, TCRdb re-called the RT-PCR reads, giving one row per CDR3 protein. The sample gives 450,000 to 500,000 distinct CDR3 sequences, about a tenth of which show up once; around 12% is in the top ten. There are many counts of this clonotype. Germline V gene lookup returns CDR1 DFQATT and CDR2 SNEGSKA (reference sequence). The CDR3 spans 16 residues. V lost 5 bases and J lost 1; bases outside the gene matches: 8. The sequence was obtained from a man in his fifties who received an inactivated influenza vaccine. Source: PBMCs from blood, taken roughly 48 days after vaccination. The rearrangement joins TRBV20-1 to TRBJ1-5, with 10 bases fitting TRBD1. The CDR3 nucleotides are TGCAGTGCTGTCGGACAGGGGGGGGTAAGCAATCAGCCCCAGCATTTT. This translates into CSAVGQGGVSNQPQHF.